The source of this T cell receptor beta chain is a study of shared T cell receptors in the human thymus. Sequenced by immunoSEQ multiplex PCR; TCRdb stores in-frame clones only, minus some. The sample yields hundreds of thousands of clones, around 89% seen once. Looked up from germline, CDR1 is LNHDA and CDR2 is SQIVND (reference sequence). The CDR3 consists of 13 residues. The V and J ends lost 5 bases and 6 bases, in that order; junction bases with no gene match: 1. These data were likewise used in another study, on human thymus T cells. That report notes: Corrective heart surgery yielded the resections from which the thymus tissue came. Across thymic and blood repertoires, the usage of V and J genes appeared to be biased. Among unrelated individuals, related research reported thymic repertoires that overlapped highly.

This TCR came from a boy less than two years old with a congenital heart defect. Input material: thymocytes. J is TRBJ1-3 and V is TRBV19, with TRBD1 matching 10 bases. In DNA, the CDR3 is TGTGCCAGTAGTGGGACAGGGGAAAACACCATATATTTT. Its protein is CASSGTGENTIYF. Variable domain in full (rest from reference TRBV19 and TRBJ1-3): DGGITQSPKYLFRKEGQNVTLSCEQNLNHDAMYWYRQDPGQGLRLIYYSQIVNDFQKGDIAEGYSVSREKKESFPLTVTSAQKNPTAFYLCASSGTGENTIYFGEGSWLTVV.